Below are 27 T cell receptor beta chains sequenced from a single sample in a study of blood T cell repertoires in COVID-19. Method: immunoSEQ multiplex PCR; TCRdb's copy keeps in-frame clones and lacks some. Here the sample spans 200,000 or so clones, around 85% being singletons. The sample comprised peripheral blood. These receptors were taken from a man between 60 and 75 years old with acute or convalescent COVID-19.

The gene calls are TRBV19 and TRBJ2-4; the D is unclear. V was clipped by 10 bases and J by 0 bases, with 19 bases between them. Germline V lookup: CDR1 LNHDA, CDR2 SQIVND (reference sequence). The CDR3 runs 16 residues. The CDR3, as DNA: TGTGCCACTACCTCTAGACCCGGCGGAGCCAAAAACATTCAGTACTTC. Protein: CATTSRPGGAKNIQYF.

The V call is TRBV6-6, the J call TRBJ1-1; a possible D gene is TRBD1 (5 bases). CDR1 and CDR2 from the germline V gene are MNHNY and SVGAGI (reference sequence). Trimming took off 5 bases at V and 0 bases at J, with 13 bases between the two ends. The CDR3 runs to 15 residues. DNA for the CDR3: TGTGCCAGCAGTCTAGGGGCAGGCATGAACACTGAAGCTTTCTTT. Protein product: CASSLGAGMNTEAFF.

In its sample, this clone was seen once. This rearrangement joins TRBV29-1 to TRBJ2-5; weak D call: TRBD2 (7 bases). With 6 bases removed from V and 5 bases from J, the gap between germline ends came to 19 bases. Germline V gives CDR1 SQVTM, CDR2 ANQGSEA. This CDR3 comprises 14 residues. CDR3 nucleotides: TGCAGCGTCCGAGGGGGGGGGCTTCAGGAGACCCAGTACTTC. Translation: CSVRGGGLQETQYF.

Only one count was recorded for this clone. The genes are TRBV4-3 and TRBJ1-4; D is perhaps TRBD1 (5 bases). From germline, CDR1 is LGHNA and CDR2 YSLEER. The CDR3 sequence is 19 residues long. Trimming took 3 bases from V and 0 from J, leaving 20 bases between them. The CDR3 DNA is TGCGCCAGCAGCCAGACCACCCTGGGGCGCCTTGCAACTAATGAAAAACTGTTTTTT. It specifies CASSQTTLGRLATNEKLFF.

This chain uses TRBV4-2 with TRBJ2-7; TRBD1 matches at 8 bases. Looked up from germline, CDR1 is LGHNA and CDR2 is YNFKEQ. The CDR3 is 15 amino acids. V dropped 1 base and J dropped 4; count of bases not matched to a gene: 6. In DNA form, the CDR3 reads TGTGCCAGCAGCCAAGTTCAACAGGGGGAGTACGAGCAGTACTTC. It codes for CASSQVQQGEYEQYF.

The chain is built from TRBV13 and TRBJ2-3; 9 nucleotides match TRBD1. CDR3 length: 15 residues. V shed 5 bases and J 5 bases; nucleotides not matched to a gene: 8. Germline CDR1 is PRHDT and CDR2 is FYEKMQ (reference sequence). CDR3 loop: CASSLRDRVIDTQYF. The CDR3 DNA reads TGTGCCAGCAGCCTCCGGGACAGGGTGATAGATACGCAGTATTTT. Combining the CDR3 with reference TRBV13 and TRBJ2-3 gives the whole variable domain AAGVIQSPRHLIKEKRETATLKCYPIPRHDTVYWYQQGPGQDPQFLISFYEKMQSDKGSIPDRFSAQQFSDYHSELNMSSLELGDSALYFCASSLRDRVIDTQYFGPGTRLTVL.

The chain is built from TRBV27 and TRBJ2-3; 10 nucleotides line up with TRBD2. From germline, CDR1 is MNHEY and CDR2 SMNVEV (reference sequence). Trimming removed 4 bases from V and 0 bases from J; junction bases left unmatched: 4. The CDR3 has 16 amino acids. The CDR3 DNA is TGTGCCAGCAGTTCACTAGCGGGGACTAGCACAGATACGCAGTATTTT. Encoded protein: CASSSLAGTSTDTQYF.

This chain joins TRBV5-1 and TRBJ2-3; 10 nucleotides line up with TRBD2. The germline V gene has CDR1 SGHRS and CDR2 YFSETQ. J gave up 2 bases and V 4 bases, and 7 bases lay outside the gene matches. CDR3 size: 16 residues. The DNA of the CDR3 is TGCGCCAGCAGCGACGGACTAGCGGTTACCACAGATACGCAGTATTTT. It encodes CASSDGLAVTTDTQYF.

This chain links TRBV9 with TRBJ2-5; a possible D gene is TRBD2 (5 bases). The V gene's germline CDR1 is SGDLS and CDR2 YYNGEE. The CDR3 consists of 13 residues. The ends were cut back, 3 bases at V and 2 bases at J, with 8 bases in the middle. The CDR3 bases are TGTGCCAGCAGCGCGGAGGAACAAGAGACCCAGTACTTC. The encoded protein is CASSAEEQETQYF.

The chain employs TRBV28 and TRBJ1-1, with TRBD1 as a possible D gene (5 bases). Per the germline V gene, CDR1 is MDHEN and CDR2 is SYDVKM. The V and J ends lost 3 bases and 4 bases respectively, with 12 bases between them. The length of the CDR3 is 14 residues. CDR3 in amino acids: CASSFGGPGTEAFF. CDR3 sequence (DNA): TGTGCCAGCAGTTTCGGGGGTCCTGGCACTGAAGCTTTCTTT.

By its share, this clone is medium-sized. V is TRBV13 and J is TRBJ1-5; D is possibly TRBD1 (6 bases). The V end was cut by 1 base, the J end by 6 bases, with 10 bases between. CDR3 length equals 14 residues. Germline assignment: CDR1 PRHDT and CDR2 FYEKMQ (reference sequence). The CDR3 DNA reads as TGTGCCAGCAGCTTAGCAGGGGTTGGTCAGCCCCAGCATTTT. This sequence encodes CASSLAGVGQPQHF.

The chain is built from TRBV27 and TRBJ2-2; 11 nucleotides agree with TRBD1. The V segment lost 2 bases and the J segment 4 bases; nucleotides outside the gene matches: 3. Germline V gene sequence: CDR1 MNHEY, CDR2 SMNVEV (reference sequence). This CDR3 has 16 amino acids. The CDR3 coding sequence is TGTGCCAGCAGTTTAAGCGGGACAGGGGGCACCGGGGAGCTGTTTTTT. Protein: CASSLSGTGGTGELFF.

The V gene is TRBV7-9, the J gene TRBJ2-5; TRBD2 matches at 7 bases. The germline CDR1 and CDR2 sequences are SEHNR and FQNEAQ (reference sequence). V dropped 5 bases and J dropped 5; count of bases not matched to a gene: 11. This CDR3 has 15 residues. CDR3 coding DNA: TGTGCCAGCAGCATCGGACTAGTGGGTGGGGAGACCCAGTACTTC. It yields the protein CASSIGLVGGETQYF.

The chain recombines TRBV6-6 with TRBJ1-5; TRBD1 might be the D (5 bases). The germline CDR1 and CDR2 sequences are MNHNY and SVGAGI (reference sequence). The CDR3 consists of 12 residues. V was cut by 4 bases and J by 5 bases, with 6 bases left in between. The CDR3 DNA reads as TGTGCCAGCAGTTCGGGGGATCAGCCCCAGCATTTT. Translating it yields CASSSGDQPQHF.

The rearrangement joins TRBV5-1 to TRBJ2-5; D possibly corresponds to TRBD2 (5 bases). V was pared by 2 bases and J by 3 bases, with 14 bases between. Germline values: CDR1 SGHRS, CDR2 YFSETQ. The CDR3 extends over 15 amino acids. CDR3: CASSFTHHGEETQYF. The CDR3 DNA follows: TGCGCCAGCAGCTTTACTCACCACGGGGAAGAGACCCAGTACTTC.

This chain uses TRBV6-6 with TRBJ2-7; tentatively, D is TRBD1 (5 bases). Germline V lookup: CDR1 MNHNY, CDR2 SVGAGI (reference sequence). The CDR3 runs 14 residues. The V end lost 2 bases, the J end lost 0 bases, and 8 bases lay between the germline ends. The CDR3 region has the DNA TGTGCCAGCAGTTACGACAGTAGCTCCTACGAGCAGTACTTC. The encoded protein is CASSYDSSSYEQYF.

The V call is TRBV14, the J call TRBJ2-2; D not certain. The germline CDR1 and CDR2 sequences are SGHDN and FVKESK. The V end lost 1 base, the J end lost 6 bases, and 6 bases lay between the germline ends. The CDR3 covers 13 residues. This CDR3 reads CASSQVAAGELFF. The CDR3 DNA reads as TGTGCCAGCAGCCAAGTGGCGGCCGGGGAGCTGTTTTTT.

The table lists this clone with a count of one. V gene TRBV5-4 combines with J gene TRBJ1-1, with 8 bases identical to TRBD1. With V trimmed by 4 bases and J by 1 base, 15 bases remained unmatched. CDR1 SGHNT and CDR2 YYREEE come from the germline V gene (reference sequence). There are 18 residues in the CDR3. The chain's CDR3 is CASSPSPGRGLENTEAFF. The CDR3 bases are TGTGCCAGCAGCCCATCCCCCGGCAGGGGGCTTGAGAACACTGAAGCTTTCTTT.

This clone was counted a few times. The rearrangement joins TRBV5-6 to TRBJ2-7; perhaps TRBD1 as D (6 bases). The V gene lost 4 bases and the J gene lost 0 bases, with 17 bases spanning the gap. Per germline, CDR1 SGHDT and CDR2 YYEEEE. This CDR3 is built from 16 residues. CDR3 sequence (DNA): TGTGCCAGCAGCCGCCAACTCCGGACAGACTCCTACGAGCAGTACTTC. This encodes CASSRQLRTDSYEQYF.

V gene TRBV6-5 combines with J gene TRBJ2-5; TRBD2 matches 7 bases. V lost 6 bases to trimming and J lost 0 bases; unmatched junction nucleotides: 4. Germline CDR1 reads MNHEY; CDR2 reads SVGAGI. This CDR3 is 14 amino acids long. In DNA form, the CDR3 reads TGTGCCAGCAGACTAGCGCACGACCAAGAGACCCAGTACTTC. This encodes CASRLAHDQETQYF.

The table lists this clone with a few counts. The CDR3 region is CASSQAPGLYEAFF. CDR3 coding DNA: TGTGCCAGCAGCCAGGCCCCAGGGCTCTATGAAGCTTTCTTT. The chain combines TRBV5-5 with TRBJ1-1; the D gene is possibly TRBD1 (5 bases). The germline CDR1 and CDR2 sequences are SGHKS and YYEKEE (reference sequence). The CDR3 is made up of 14 amino acids. V lost 4 bases, J lost 7 bases, and 17 bases lay in between.

This rearrangement joins TRBV28 to TRBJ1-4, with D unclear. V lost 1 base, J lost 6 bases, and 12 bases lay in between. The CDR3 loop spans 15 amino acids. The V gene's germline CDR1 is MDHEN and CDR2 SYDVKM. CDR3 DNA sequence: TGTGCCAGCAGTTTATCGGGGTACTTTGATGAAAAACTGTTTTTT. This sequence encodes CASSLSGYFDEKLFF.

This rearrangement joins TRBV24-1 to TRBJ2-5; D perhaps matches TRBD1 (5 bases). CDR1 is KGHDR and CDR2 is SFDVKD in the germline V gene. The CDR3 contains 12 residues. V was trimmed by 6 bases and J by 3 bases, leaving 7 bases between them. CDR3 nucleotide sequence: TGTGCCACCAGTCCAGGGAAAGAGACCCAGTACTTC. This sequence encodes CATSPGKETQYF.

The CDR3 sequence is CASSQTRDLEQFF. CDR3 nucleotides: TGTGCCAGCAGCCAAACCCGGGATCTTGAGCAGTTCTTC. The chain employs TRBV16 and TRBJ2-1; the D gene is possibly TRBD2 (5 bases). The CDR3 has 13 residues. CDR1 and CDR2 (germline): KGHSY, FQNENV. The V gene lost 2 bases and the J gene lost 9 bases, with 11 bases spanning the gap. The full variable domain, in which reference TRBV16 and TRBJ2-1 provide the parts outside the CDR3, is GEEVAQTPKHLVRGEGQKAKLYCAPIKGHSYVFWYQQVLKNEFKFLISFQNENVFDETGMPKERFSAKCLPNSPCSLEIQATKLEDSAVYFCASSQTRDLEQFFGPGTRLTVL.

V is TRBV15 and J is TRBJ2-1, with D perhaps TRBD1 (5 bases). Trimming removed 0 bases from V and 2 bases from J, with 8 bases in between. The CDR3 consists of 15 residues. Germline V gives CDR1 LNHNV, CDR2 YYDKDF (reference sequence). The CDR3 is CATSRDGATYNEQFF. DNA for the CDR3: TGTGCCACCAGCAGAGATGGGGCCACCTACAATGAGCAGTTCTTC.

This chain joins TRBV10-3 and TRBJ2-6, with D tentatively TRBD1 (5 bases). Germline V gene sequence: CDR1 ENHRY, CDR2 SYGVKD. Between the trimmed V and J ends, which lost 11 bases and 0 bases, there was a span of 8 bases. The CDR3 runs 13 residues. The CDR3 is CASRDSGANVLTF. The CDR3 nucleotides are TGTGCCTCCAGGGACTCTGGGGCCAACGTCCTGACTTTC.

The rearrangement joins TRBV7-9 to TRBJ1-2; D ambiguous. CDR3 length: 14 residues. CDR1 and CDR2 (germline): SEHNR, FQNEAQ (reference sequence). Between the trimmed V and J ends, which lost 1 base and 2 bases, there was a span of 8 bases. CDR3 amino acids: CASSLGSGNYGYTF. The CDR3 nucleotides read TGTGCCAGCAGCTTAGGATCAGGAAACTATGGCTACACCTTC.